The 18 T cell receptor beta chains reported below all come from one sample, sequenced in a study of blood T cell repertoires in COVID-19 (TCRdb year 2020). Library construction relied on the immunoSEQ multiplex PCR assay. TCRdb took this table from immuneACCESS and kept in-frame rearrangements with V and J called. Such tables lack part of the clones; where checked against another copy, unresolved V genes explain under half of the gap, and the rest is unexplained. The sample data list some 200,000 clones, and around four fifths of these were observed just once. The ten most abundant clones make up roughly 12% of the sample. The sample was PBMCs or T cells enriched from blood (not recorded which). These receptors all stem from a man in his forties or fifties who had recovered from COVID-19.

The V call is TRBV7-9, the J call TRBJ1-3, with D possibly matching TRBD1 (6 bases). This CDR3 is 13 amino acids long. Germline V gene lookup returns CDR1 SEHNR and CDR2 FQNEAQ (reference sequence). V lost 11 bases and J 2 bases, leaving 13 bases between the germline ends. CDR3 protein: CALNREAGNTIYF. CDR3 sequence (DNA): TGTGCCCTAAACAGGGAAGCTGGAAACACCATATATTTT.

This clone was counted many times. The CDR3 sequence: CASSGTSGRKFYNEQFF. The CDR3 DNA sequence: TGTGCCAGCAGTGGAACTAGCGGGAGGAAATTCTACAATGAGCAGTTCTTC. The chain combines TRBV6-1 with TRBJ2-1, with 12 positions matching TRBD2. With 4 bases clipped from V and 3 bases from J, the junction kept 7 bases outside the gene matches. Germline V gene data show CDR1 as MNHNS and CDR2 as SASEGT. The CDR3 runs 17 residues.

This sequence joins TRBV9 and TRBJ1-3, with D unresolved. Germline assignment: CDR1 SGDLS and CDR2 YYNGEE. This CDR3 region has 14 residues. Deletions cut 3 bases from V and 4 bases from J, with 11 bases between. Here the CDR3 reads CASSGARSGNTIYF. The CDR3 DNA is TGTGCCAGCAGCGGGGCCCGCTCCGGAAACACCATATATTTT.

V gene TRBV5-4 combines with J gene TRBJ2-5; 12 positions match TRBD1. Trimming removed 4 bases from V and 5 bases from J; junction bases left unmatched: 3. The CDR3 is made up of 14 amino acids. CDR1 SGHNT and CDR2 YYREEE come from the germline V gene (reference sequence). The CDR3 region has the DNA TGTGCCAGCAGCCGGGACAGGGGGCAGGAGACCCAGTACTTC. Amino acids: CASSRDRGQETQYF.

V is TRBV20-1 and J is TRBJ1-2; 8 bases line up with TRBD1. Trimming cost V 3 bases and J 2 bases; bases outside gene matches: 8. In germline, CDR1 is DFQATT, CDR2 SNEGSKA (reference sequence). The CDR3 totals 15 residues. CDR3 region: CSASSPTGGNYGYTF. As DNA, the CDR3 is TGCAGTGCTAGTTCGCCAACAGGGGGGAACTATGGCTACACCTTC.

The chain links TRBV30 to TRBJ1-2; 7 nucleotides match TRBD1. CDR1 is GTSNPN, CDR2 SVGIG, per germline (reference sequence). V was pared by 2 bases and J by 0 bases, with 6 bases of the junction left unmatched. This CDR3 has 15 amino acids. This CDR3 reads CAWSYTGASNYGYTF. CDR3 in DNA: TGTGCCTGGAGTTACACAGGGGCCTCTAACTATGGCTACACCTTC.

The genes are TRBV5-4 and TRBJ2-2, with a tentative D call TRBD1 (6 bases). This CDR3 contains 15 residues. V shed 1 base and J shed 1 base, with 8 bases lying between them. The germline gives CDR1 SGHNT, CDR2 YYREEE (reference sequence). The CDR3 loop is CASSLRGGNTGELFF. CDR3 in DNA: TGTGCCAGCAGCTTGAGAGGGGGGAACACCGGGGAGCTGTTTTTT.

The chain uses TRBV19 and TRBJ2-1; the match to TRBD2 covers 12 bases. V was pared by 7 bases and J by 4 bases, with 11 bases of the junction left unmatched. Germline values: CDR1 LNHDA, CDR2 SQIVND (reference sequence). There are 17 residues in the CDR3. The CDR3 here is CASTVQGTSGPYNEQFF. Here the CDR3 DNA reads TGTGCCAGTACGGTTCAAGGGACTAGCGGGCCGTACAATGAGCAGTTCTTC.

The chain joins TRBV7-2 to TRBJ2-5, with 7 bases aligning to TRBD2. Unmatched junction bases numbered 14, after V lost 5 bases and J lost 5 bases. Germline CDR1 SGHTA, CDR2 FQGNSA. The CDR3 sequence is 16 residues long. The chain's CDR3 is CASSLLGGGVRETQYF. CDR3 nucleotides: TGTGCCAGCAGCCTACTTGGGGGAGGGGTGAGGGAGACCCAGTACTTC.

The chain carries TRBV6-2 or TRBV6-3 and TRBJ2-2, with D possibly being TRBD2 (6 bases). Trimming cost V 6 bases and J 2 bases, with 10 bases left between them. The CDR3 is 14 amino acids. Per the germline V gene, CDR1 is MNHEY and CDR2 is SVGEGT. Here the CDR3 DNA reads TGTGCCAGCAGCTCAGGACTAAACACCGGGGAGCTGTTTTTT. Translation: CASSSGLNTGELFF.

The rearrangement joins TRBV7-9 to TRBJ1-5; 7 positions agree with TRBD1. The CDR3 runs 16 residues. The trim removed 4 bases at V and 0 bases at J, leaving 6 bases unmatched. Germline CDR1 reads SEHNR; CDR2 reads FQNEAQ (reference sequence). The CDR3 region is CASSWYTGDSNQPQHF. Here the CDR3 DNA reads TGTGCCAGCAGCTGGTATACAGGGGATAGCAATCAGCCCCAGCATTTT.

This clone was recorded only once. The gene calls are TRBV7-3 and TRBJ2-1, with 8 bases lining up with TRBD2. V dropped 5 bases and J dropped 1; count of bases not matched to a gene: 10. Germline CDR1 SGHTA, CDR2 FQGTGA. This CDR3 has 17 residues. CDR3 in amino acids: CASSPSRGTSSYNEQFF. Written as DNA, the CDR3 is TGTGCCAGCAGCCCAAGCCGGGGGACTAGTTCCTACAATGAGCAGTTCTTC.

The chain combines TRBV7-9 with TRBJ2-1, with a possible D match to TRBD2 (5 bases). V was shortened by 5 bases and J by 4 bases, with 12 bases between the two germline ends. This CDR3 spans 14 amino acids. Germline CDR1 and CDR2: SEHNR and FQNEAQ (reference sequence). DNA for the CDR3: TGTGCCAGCAGCGTGTGGACTGGATACAATGAGCAGTTCTTC. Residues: CASSVWTGYNEQFF. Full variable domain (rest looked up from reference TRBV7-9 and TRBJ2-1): DTGVSQNPRHKITKRGQNVTFRCDPISEHNRLYWYRQTLGQGPEFLTYFQNEAQLEKSRLLSDRFSAERPKGSFSTLEIQRTEQGDSAMYLCASSVWTGYNEQFFGPGTRLTVL.

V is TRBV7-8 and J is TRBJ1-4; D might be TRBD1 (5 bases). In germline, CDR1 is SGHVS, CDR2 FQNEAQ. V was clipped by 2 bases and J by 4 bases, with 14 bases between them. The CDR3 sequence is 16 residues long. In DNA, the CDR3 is TGTGCCAGCAGCTTAAGTCTTTCAGGGAATAATGAAAAACTGTTTTTT. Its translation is CASSLSLSGNNEKLFF.

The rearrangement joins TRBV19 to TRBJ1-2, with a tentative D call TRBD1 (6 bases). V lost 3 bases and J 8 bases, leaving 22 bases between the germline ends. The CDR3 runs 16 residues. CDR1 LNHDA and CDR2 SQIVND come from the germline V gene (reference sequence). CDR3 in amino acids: CASSILGMGGLRGYTF. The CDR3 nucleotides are TGTGCCAGTAGTATCCTCGGAATGGGGGGGCTTAGGGGCTACACCTTC.

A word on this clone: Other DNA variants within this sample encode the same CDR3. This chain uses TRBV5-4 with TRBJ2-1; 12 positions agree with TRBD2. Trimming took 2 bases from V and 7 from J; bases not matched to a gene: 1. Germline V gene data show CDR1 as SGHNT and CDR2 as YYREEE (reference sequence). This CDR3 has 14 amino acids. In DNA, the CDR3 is TGTGCCAGCAGCTTAACTAGCGGGAGGAATGAGCAGTTCTTC. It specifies CASSLTSGRNEQFF.

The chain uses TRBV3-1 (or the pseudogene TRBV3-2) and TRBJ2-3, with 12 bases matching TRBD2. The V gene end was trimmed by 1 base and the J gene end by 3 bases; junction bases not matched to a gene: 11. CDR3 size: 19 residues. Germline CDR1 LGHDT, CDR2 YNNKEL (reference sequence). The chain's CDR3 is CASSQAGLAGNSITDTQYF. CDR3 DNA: TGTGCCAGCAGCCAAGCCGGACTAGCGGGAAATTCCATTACAGATACGCAGTATTTT.

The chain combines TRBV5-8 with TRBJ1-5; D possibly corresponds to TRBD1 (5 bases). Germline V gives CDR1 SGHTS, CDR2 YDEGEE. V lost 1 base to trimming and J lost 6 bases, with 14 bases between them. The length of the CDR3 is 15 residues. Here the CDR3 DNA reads TGTGCCAGCAGCTTGAATAGCCCAGGGATTCAGCCCCAGCATTTT. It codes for CASSLNSPGIQPQHF.